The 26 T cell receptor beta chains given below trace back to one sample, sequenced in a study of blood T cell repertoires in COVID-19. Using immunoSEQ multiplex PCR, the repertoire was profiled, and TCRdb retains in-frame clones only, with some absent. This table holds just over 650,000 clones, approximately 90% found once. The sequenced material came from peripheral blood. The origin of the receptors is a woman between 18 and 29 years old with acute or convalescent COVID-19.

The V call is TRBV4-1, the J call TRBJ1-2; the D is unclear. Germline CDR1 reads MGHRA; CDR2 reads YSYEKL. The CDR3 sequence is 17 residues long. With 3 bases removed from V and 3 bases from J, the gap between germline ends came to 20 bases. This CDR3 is CASSQDSGGWVDYGYTF. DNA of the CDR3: TGCGCCAGCAGCCAGGACTCTGGTGGGTGGGTTGACTATGGCTACACCTTC.

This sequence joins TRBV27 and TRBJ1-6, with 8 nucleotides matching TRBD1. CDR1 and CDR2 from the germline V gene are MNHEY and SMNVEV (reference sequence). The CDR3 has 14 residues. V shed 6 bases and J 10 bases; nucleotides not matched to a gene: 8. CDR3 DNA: TGTGCCAGCAGATTAGGGACAGGACGGTCACCCCTCCACTTT. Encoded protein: CASRLGTGRSPLHF.

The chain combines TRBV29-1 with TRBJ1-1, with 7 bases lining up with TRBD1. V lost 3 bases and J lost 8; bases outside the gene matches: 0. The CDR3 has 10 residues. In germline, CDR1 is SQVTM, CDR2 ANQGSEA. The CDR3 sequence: CSVEDREAFF. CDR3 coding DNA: TGCAGCGTTGAGGACAGGGAAGCTTTCTTT.

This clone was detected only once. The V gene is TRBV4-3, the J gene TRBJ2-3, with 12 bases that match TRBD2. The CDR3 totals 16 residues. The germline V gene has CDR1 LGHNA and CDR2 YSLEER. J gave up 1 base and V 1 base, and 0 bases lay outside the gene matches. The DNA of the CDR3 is TGCGCCAGCAGCCAAGGGACTAGCGGGGGCACAGATACGCAGTATTTT. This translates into CASSQGTSGGTDTQYF.

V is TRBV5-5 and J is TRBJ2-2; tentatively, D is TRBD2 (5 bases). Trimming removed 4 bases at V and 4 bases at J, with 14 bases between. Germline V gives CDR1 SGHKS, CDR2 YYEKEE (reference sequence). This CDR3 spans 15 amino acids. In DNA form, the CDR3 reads TGTGCCAGCAGCGTCGGCGGGTTACGCACCGGGGAGCTGTTTTTT. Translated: CASSVGGLRTGELFF.

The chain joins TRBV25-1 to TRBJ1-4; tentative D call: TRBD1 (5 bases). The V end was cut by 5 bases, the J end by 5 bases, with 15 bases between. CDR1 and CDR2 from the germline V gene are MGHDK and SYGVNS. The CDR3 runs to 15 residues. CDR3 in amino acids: CASSTTELPNEKLFF. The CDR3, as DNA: TGTGCCAGCAGTACGACAGAGTTGCCCAATGAAAAACTGTTTTTT. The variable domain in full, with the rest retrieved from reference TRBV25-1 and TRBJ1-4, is EADIYQTPRYLVIGTGKKITLECSQTMGHDKMYWYQQDPGMELHLIHYSYGVNSTEKGDLSSESTVSRIRTEHFPLTLESARPSHTSQYLCASSTTELPNEKLFFGSGTQLSVL.

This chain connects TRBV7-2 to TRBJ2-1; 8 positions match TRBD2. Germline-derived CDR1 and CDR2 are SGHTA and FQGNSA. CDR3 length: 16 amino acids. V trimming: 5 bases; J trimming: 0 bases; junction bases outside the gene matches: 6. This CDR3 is CASSLTGGGSYNEQFF. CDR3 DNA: TGTGCCAGCAGCCTCACCGGGGGGGGCTCCTACAATGAGCAGTTCTTC.

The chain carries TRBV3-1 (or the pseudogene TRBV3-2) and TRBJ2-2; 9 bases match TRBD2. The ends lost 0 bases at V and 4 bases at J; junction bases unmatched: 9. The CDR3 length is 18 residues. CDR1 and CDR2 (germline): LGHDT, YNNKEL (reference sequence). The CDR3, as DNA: TGTGCCAGCAGCCAAGATCTGGAGGGACTAGCCCGCACCGGGGAGCTGTTTTTT. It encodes CASSQDLEGLARTGELFF.

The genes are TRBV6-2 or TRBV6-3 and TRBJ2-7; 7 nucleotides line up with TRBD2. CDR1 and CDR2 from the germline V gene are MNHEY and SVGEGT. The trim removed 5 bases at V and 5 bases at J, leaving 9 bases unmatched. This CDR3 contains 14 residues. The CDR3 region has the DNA TGTGCCAGCAGTAGCGGGGTCGACATGGACGAGCAGTACTTC. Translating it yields CASSSGVDMDEQYF.

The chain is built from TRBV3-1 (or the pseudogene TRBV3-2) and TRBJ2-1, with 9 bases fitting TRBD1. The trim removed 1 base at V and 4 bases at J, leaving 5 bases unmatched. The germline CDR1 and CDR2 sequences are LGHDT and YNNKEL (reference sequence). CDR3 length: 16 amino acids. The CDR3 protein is CASSQAHRGLYNEQFF. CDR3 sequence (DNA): TGTGCCAGCAGCCAAGCCCACAGGGGGCTTTACAATGAGCAGTTCTTC.

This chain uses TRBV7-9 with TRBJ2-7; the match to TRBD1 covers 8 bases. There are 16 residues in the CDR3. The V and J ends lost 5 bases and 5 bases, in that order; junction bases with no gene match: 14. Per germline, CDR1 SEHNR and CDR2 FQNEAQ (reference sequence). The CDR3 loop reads CASSPVVGQGYHEQYF. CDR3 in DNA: TGTGCCAGCAGCCCCGTAGTTGGACAGGGTTATCACGAGCAGTACTTC.

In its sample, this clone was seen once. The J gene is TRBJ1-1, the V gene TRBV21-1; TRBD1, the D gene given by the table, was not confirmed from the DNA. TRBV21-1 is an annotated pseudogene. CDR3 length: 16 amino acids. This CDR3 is CASSTFRTGCTTEAFF. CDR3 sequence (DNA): TGTGCCAGCAGCACTTTTAGGACAGGGTGTACCACTGAAGCTTTCTTT.

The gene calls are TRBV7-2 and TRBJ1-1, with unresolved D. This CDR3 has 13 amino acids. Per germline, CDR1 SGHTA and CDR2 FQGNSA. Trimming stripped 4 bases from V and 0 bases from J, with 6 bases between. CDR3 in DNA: TGTGCCAGCAGCTCGAGAGTGAACACTGAAGCTTTCTTT. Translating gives CASSSRVNTEAFF.

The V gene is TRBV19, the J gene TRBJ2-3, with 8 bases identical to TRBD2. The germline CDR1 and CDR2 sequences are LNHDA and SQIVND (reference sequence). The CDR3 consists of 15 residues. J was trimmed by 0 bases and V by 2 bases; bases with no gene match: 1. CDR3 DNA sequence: TGTGCCAGTAGTATACGGGGGGGGAGCACAGATACGCAGTATTTT. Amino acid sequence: CASSIRGGSTDTQYF. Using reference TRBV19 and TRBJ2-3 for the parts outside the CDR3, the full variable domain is DGGITQSPKYLFRKEGQNVTLSCEQNLNHDAMYWYRQDPGQGLRLIYYSQIVNDFQKGDIAEGYSVSREKKESFPLTVTSAQKNPTAFYLCASSIRGGSTDTQYFGPGTRLTVL.

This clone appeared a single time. As DNA, the CDR3 is TGTGCCAGCAGTTTTAGACAGGGAGGCGGCTACACCTTC. Protein product: CASSFRQGGGYTF. The chain joins TRBV12-3 or TRBV12-4 to TRBJ1-2, with TRBD1 identical over 7 bases. With 3 bases clipped from V and 8 bases from J, the junction kept 6 bases outside the gene matches. The CDR3 has 13 residues.

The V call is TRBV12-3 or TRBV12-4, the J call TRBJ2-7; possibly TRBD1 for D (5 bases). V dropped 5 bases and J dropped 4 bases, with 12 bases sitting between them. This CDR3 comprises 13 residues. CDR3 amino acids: CASSPLTAYEQYF. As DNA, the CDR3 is TGTGCCAGCAGTCCTCTGACAGCTTACGAGCAGTACTTC.

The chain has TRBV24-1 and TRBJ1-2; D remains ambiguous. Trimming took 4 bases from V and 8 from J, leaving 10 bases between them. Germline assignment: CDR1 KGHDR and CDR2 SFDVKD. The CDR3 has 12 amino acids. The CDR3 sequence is CATSEEFRGYTF. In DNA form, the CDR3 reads TGTGCCACCAGTGAAGAGTTTCGAGGCTACACCTTC.

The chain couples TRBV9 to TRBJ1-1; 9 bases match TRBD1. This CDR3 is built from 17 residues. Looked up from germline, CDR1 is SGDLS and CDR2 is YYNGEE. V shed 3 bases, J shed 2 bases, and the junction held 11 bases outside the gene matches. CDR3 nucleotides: TGTGCCAGCAGCGAAGAGGGACAGGGAGGTATCAACACTGAAGCTTTCTTT. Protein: CASSEEGQGGINTEAFF. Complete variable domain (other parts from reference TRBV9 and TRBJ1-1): DSGVTQTPKHLITATGQRVTLRCSPRSGDLSVYWYQQSLDQGLQFLIQYYNGEERAKGNILERFSAQQFPDLHSELNLSSLELGDSALYFCASSEEGQGGINTEAFFGQGTRLTVV.

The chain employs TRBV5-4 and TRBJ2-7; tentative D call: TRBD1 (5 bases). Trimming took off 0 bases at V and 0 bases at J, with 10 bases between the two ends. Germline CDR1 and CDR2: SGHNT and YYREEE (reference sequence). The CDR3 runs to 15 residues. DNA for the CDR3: TGTGCCAGCAGCTTGGAGGGCAGGGCCTCCTACGAGCAGTACTTC. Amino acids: CASSLEGRASYEQYF. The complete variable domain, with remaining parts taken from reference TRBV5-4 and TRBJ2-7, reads ETGVTQSPTHLIKTRGQQVTLRCSSQSGHNTVSWYQQALGQGPQFIFQYYREEENGRGNFPPRFSGLQFPNYSSELNVNALELDDSALYLCASSLEGRASYEQYFGPGTRLTVT.

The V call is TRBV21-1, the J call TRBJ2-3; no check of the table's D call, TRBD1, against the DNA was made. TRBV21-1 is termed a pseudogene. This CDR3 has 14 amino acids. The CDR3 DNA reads TGTGCCAGCAGCAAAGAGCAGGGCACAGATACGCAGTATTTT. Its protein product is CASSKEQGTDTQYF.

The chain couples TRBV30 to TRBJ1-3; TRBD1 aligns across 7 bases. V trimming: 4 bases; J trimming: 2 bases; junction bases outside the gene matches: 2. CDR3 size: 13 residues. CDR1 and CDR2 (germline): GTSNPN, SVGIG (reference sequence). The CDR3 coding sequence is TGTGCCTGGACACAGGGGCCTGGAAACACCATATATTTT. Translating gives CAWTQGPGNTIYF. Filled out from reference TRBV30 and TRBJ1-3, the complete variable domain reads SQTIHQWPATLVQPVGSPLSLECTVEGTSNPNLYWYRQAAGRGLQLLFYSVGIGQISSEVPQNLSASRPQDRQFILSSKKLLLSDSGFYLCAWTQGPGNTIYFGEGSWLTVV.

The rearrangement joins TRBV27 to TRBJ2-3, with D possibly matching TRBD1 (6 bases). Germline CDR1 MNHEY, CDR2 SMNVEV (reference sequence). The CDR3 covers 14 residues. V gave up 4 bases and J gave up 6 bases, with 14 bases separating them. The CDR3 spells CASSWAADSDTQYF. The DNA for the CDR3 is TGTGCCAGCAGTTGGGCCGCGGACAGCGATACGCAGTATTTT.

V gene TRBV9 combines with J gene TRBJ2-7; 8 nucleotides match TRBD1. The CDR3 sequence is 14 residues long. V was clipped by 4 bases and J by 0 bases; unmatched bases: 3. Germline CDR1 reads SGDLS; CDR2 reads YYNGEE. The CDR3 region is CASSSQGDSYEQYF. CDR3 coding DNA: TGTGCCAGCAGCTCACAGGGGGACTCCTACGAGCAGTACTTC.

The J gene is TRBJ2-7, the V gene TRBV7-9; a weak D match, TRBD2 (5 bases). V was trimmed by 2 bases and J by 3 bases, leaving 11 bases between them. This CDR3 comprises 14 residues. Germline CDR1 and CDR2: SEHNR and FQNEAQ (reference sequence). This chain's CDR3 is CASSLLSGFYEQYF. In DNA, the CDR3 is TGTGCCAGCAGCTTATTAAGCGGATTCTACGAGCAGTACTTC.

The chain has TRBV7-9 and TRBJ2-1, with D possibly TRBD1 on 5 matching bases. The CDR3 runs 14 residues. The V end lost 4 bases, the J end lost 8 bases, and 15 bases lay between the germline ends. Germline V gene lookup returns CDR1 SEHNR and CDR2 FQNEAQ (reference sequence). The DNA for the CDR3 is TGTGCCAGCAGCTCACCCCAGGGTCTGGATGAGCAGTTCTTC. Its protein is CASSSPQGLDEQFF.

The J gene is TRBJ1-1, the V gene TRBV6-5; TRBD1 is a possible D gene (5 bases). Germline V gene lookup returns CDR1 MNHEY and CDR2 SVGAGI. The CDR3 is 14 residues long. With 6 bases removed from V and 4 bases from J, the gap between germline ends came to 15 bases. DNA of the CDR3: TGTGCCAGCAGAAGGGAAGGAGGGGTCACTGAAGCTTTCTTT. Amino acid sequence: CASRREGGVTEAFF.